Listed below are T cell receptor beta chains from one sample, sequenced in a study of blood T cell repertoires in COVID-19. TCRdb keeps only in-frame clones here, not all; method: immunoSEQ multiplex PCR. The sample has tens of thousands of clones; nearly 80% are singletons. The sequencing sample was made of peripheral blood. The receptors stem from a human donor in a cohort sampled during active COVID-19. CDR3s include the opening cysteine and the closing phenylalanine or tryptophan. The D gene is left open where the match is weak. Clone size is shown for a subset of rows, as once, few, many or a class of expanded clone.

v_gene	d_gene	abundance	j_gene	CDR3aa	CDR3nt
TRBV5-1	TRBD1	NA	TRBJ1-2	CASSPTETGDHTF	TGCGCCAGCAGCCCGACTGAGACAGGGGACCACACCTTC
TRBV10-3	NA	NA	TRBJ2-3	CAISVDHLPTDTQYF	TGTGCCATCAGTGTTGATCACCTACCCACAGATACGCAGTATTTT
TRBV7-2	NA	NA	TRBJ1-1	CASSLRPGGTNTEAFF	TGTGCCAGCAGCTTAAGGCCCGGGGGGACTAACACTGAAGCTTTCTTT
TRBV28	TRBD2	few	TRBJ2-1	CASSPEGAGGDNEQFF	TGTGCCAGCAGTCCCGAAGGCGCGGGGGGCGACAATGAGCAGTTCTTC
TRBV6-6	NA	NA	TRBJ2-5	CASSNRVGQETQYF	TGTGCCAGCAGTAACAGGGTTGGCCAAGAGACCCAGTACTTC
TRBV5-6	NA	few	TRBJ2-7	CASSLGGYEQYF	TGTGCCAGCAGCTTGGGCGGCTACGAGCAGTACTTC
TRBV5-6	NA	few	TRBJ2-1	CASSLEQSYNEQFF	TGTGCCAGCAGCTTAGAACAGTCCTACAATGAGCAGTTCTTC
TRBV28	NA	NA	TRBJ1-5	CASRPAGAGNQPQHF	TGTGCCAGCAGACCCGCAGGGGCCGGGAATCAGCCCCAGCATTTT
TRBV19	NA	few	TRBJ1-2	CASSIDRIYGYTF	TGTGCCAGTAGTATCGACAGGATCTATGGCTACACCTTC
TRBV29-1	TRBD2	NA	TRBJ2-3	CSVGASGGGGAMIRRDTQYF	TGCAGCGTTGGGGCTAGCGGGGGGGGAGGAGCTATGATTCGGAGAGATACGCAGTATTTT
TRBV24-1	NA	NA	TRBJ1-6	CATSDPGHADNSPLHF	TGTGCCACCAGTGACCCGGGACACGCAGATAATTCACCCCTCCACTTT
TRBV3-1/TRBV3-2	NA	NA	TRBJ1-2	CASRLLTGISDGYTF	TGTGCCAGCAGACTACTTACGGGGATCTCGGATGGCTACACCTTC
TRBV10-3	TRBD1	NA	TRBJ1-6	CAIRPGQGENSPLHF	TGTGCCATCAGGCCGGGACAGGGTGAGAATTCACCCCTCCACTTT
TRBV6-2/TRBV6-3	TRBD2	NA	TRBJ2-5	CASSARGSGETQYF	TGTGCCAGCAGTGCCCGGGGTAGCGGGGAGACCCAGTACTTC
TRBV9	TRBD1	few	TRBJ1-1	CASSVGQGITEAFF	TGTGCCAGCAGCGTAGGACAGGGGATTACTGAAGCTTTCTTT
TRBV7-6	NA	few	TRBJ1-1	CASSRTGSSEAFF	TGTGCCAGCAGTCGGACGGGGTCCTCTGAAGCTTTCTTT
TRBV5-1	NA	few	TRBJ1-2	CASGSGTTPYGYTF	TGCGCCAGCGGATCCGGGACAACCCCCTATGGCTACACCTTC
TRBV4-3	NA	NA	TRBJ1-2	CASSPGLASNYGYTF	TGCGCCAGCAGCCCGGGGTTGGCCTCCAACTATGGCTACACCTTC
TRBV28	TRBD1	NA	TRBJ1-2	CASSFQPQGGGYTF	TGTGCCAGCAGTTTCCAGCCTCAGGGGGGTGGCTACACCTTC
TRBV10-3	NA	NA	TRBJ2-5	CAISEPESAGWETQYF	TGTGCCATCAGTGAGCCTGAATCAGCAGGGTGGGAGACCCAGTACTTC
TRBV5-5	NA	NA	TRBJ2-7	CASSLGSEYHEQYF	TGTGCCAGCAGCTTGGGTTCAGAATACCACGAGCAGTACTTC
TRBV5-1	TRBD2	NA	TRBJ2-1	CASSISGRATEQFF	TGCGCCAGCAGCATTAGCGGGAGGGCCACGGAACAGTTCTTC
TRBV19	TRBD2	once	TRBJ2-3	CASSVRSGDDTQYF	TGTGCCAGTAGCGTGCGAAGCGGGGACGATACGCAGTATTTT
TRBV4-1	NA	NA	TRBJ1-4	CASSQALGEKLFF	TGCGCCAGCAGCCAAGCCCTCGGGGAAAAACTGTTTTTT